This entry lists 25 T cell receptor beta chains sequenced from one sample in a study of blood T cell repertoires in COVID-19. The method was immunoSEQ multiplex PCR; TCRdb's version includes in-frame clones alone and lacks a portion of them. The sample has about 400,000 clones; more than 70% are singletons. The sample taken for sequencing was peripheral blood. These TCRs come from a man between 40 and 49 years old with acute or convalescent COVID-19.

The chain has TRBV6-1 and TRBJ2-1; D call uncertain. The CDR3 is 15 residues long. Between the trimmed V and J ends, which lost 3 bases and 7 bases, there was a span of 16 bases. The germline gives CDR1 MNHNS, CDR2 SASEGT. CDR3 residues: CASSEEWILGNEQFF. The CDR3 nucleotides read TGTGCCAGCAGTGAGGAGTGGATATTAGGTAATGAGCAGTTCTTC.

The V and J genes are TRBV29-1 and TRBJ1-1; TRBD1 might be the D (6 bases). There are 14 residues in the CDR3. The V and J ends lost 4 bases and 0 bases respectively, with 12 bases between them. Germline V gene lookup returns CDR1 SQVTM and CDR2 ANQGSEA. CDR3: CSVAGGDMNTEAFF. CDR3 DNA: TGCAGCGTTGCGGGAGGGGACATGAACACTGAAGCTTTCTTT. Full variable domain (rest looked up from reference TRBV29-1 and TRBJ1-1): SAVISQKPSRDICQRGTSLTIQCQVDSQVTMMFWYRQQPGQSLTLIATANQGSEATYESGFVIDKFPISRPNLTFSTLTVSNMSPEDSSIYLCSVAGGDMNTEAFFGQGTRLTVV.

Details on this clone: The sample holds other DNA sequences that translate to the same CDR3. This chain connects TRBV27 to TRBJ1-1; D is undetermined. The CDR3 totals 13 residues. CDR1 MNHEY and CDR2 SMNVEV come from the germline V gene (reference sequence). Trimming stripped 3 bases from V and 2 bases from J, with 7 bases between. The CDR3 DNA is TGTGCCAGCAGTTTTAGTAGTAACACTGAAGCTTTCTTT. Its translation is CASSFSSNTEAFF.

The chain carries TRBV27 and TRBJ1-5, with D unresolved. Germline V gene lookup returns CDR1 MNHEY and CDR2 SMNVEV (reference sequence). This CDR3 is built from 13 residues. Trimming cost V 6 bases and J 0 bases, with 6 bases left between them. The CDR3 loop is CASRINSNQPQHF. CDR3 sequence (DNA): TGTGCCAGCAGAATCAATAGCAATCAGCCCCAGCATTTT.

This chain connects TRBV2 to TRBJ1-2; D not certain. This CDR3 contains 13 residues. V lost 2 bases to trimming and J lost 2 bases, with 6 bases between them. Germline V lookup: CDR1 SNHLY, CDR2 FYNNEI. The CDR3 DNA is TGTGCCAGCAGTGAAACTTTGAACTATGGCTACACCTTC. The encoded protein is CASSETLNYGYTF.

The V and J genes are TRBV5-1 and TRBJ1-1; tentative D call: TRBD1 (6 bases). Germline assignment: CDR1 SGHRS and CDR2 YFSETQ. The CDR3 consists of 17 residues. V lost 1 base and J lost 3, with 19 bases in between. CDR3 amino acids: CASSLYGGSRFDTEAFF. The CDR3 DNA reads as TGCGCCAGCAGCTTGTATGGGGGCAGTAGGTTCGACACTGAAGCTTTCTTT.

The V and J genes are TRBV5-5 and TRBJ2-2; 7 bases line up with TRBD2. V shed 1 base and J 5 bases; nucleotides not matched to a gene: 8. CDR3 length equals 16 residues. The germline V gene encodes CDR1 SGHKS and CDR2 YYEKEE (reference sequence). CDR3 nucleotide sequence: TGTGCCAGCAGCTTGCACTTCTTGGGGGGGACCGGGGAGCTGTTTTTT. It yields the protein CASSLHFLGGTGELFF.

This clone was detected a few times. This sequence joins TRBV9 and TRBJ2-6, with D perhaps TRBD1 (6 bases). Germline V gene lookup returns CDR1 SGDLS and CDR2 YYNGEE. The CDR3 sequence is 16 residues long. Trimming cost V 4 bases and J 1 base, with 12 bases left between them. The CDR3 DNA sequence: TGTGCCAGCAGCCTACACAGGGAGTCTGGGGCCAACGTCCTGACTTTC. Its translation is CASSLHRESGANVLTF.

The V gene is TRBV6-2 or TRBV6-3, the J gene TRBJ2-3; 11 bases agree with TRBD2. From germline, CDR1 is MNHEY and CDR2 SVGEGT. This CDR3 has 17 residues. V dropped 6 bases and J dropped 2; count of bases not matched to a gene: 10. The CDR3 loop is CASSRPGTSGLTDTQYF. The CDR3 DNA sequence: TGTGCCAGCAGCCGTCCCGGGACTAGCGGCCTCACAGATACGCAGTATTTT.

The table lists this clone with a count of one. This chain uses TRBV29-1 with TRBJ1-2, with 11 bases identical to TRBD1. V was pared by 7 bases and J by 4 bases, with 8 bases of the junction left unmatched. Looked up from germline, CDR1 is SQVTM and CDR2 is ANQGSEA. This CDR3 has 14 amino acids. Written as DNA, the CDR3 is TGCAGCGCAATCGGACAGGGGGCCGCCTATGGCTACACCTTC. It encodes CSAIGQGAAYGYTF.

This chain uses TRBV5-1 with TRBJ2-1, with TRBD2 identical over 11 bases. V lost 4 bases, J lost 3 bases, and 12 bases stayed unmatched. This CDR3 has 18 residues. The germline gives CDR1 SGHRS, CDR2 YFSETQ. CDR3 DNA sequence: TGCGCCAGCAGCCTACGGTCTCTAGCGGGAGGTCACTACAATGAGCAGTTCTTC. Amino acid sequence: CASSLRSLAGGHYNEQFF.

The chain recombines TRBV29-1 with TRBJ1-1; D remains ambiguous. Germline CDR1 SQVTM, CDR2 ANQGSEA. Trimming left V 8 bases short and J 2 bases short, with 21 bases between. The CDR3 loop spans 15 amino acids. In DNA form, the CDR3 reads TGCAGCACGAAGGACCGGGATTCCATAAACACTGAAGCTTTCTTT. This gives the protein CSTKDRDSINTEAFF.

This chain uses TRBV6-6 with TRBJ1-2; possibly TRBD1 for D (6 bases). This CDR3 comprises 15 residues. The V gene's germline CDR1 is MNHNY and CDR2 SVGAGI (reference sequence). Trimming removed 4 bases at V and 4 bases at J, with 16 bases between. This CDR3 reads CASSSAGANLYGYTF. The DNA for the CDR3 is TGTGCCAGCAGTTCTGCAGGGGCGAATCTCTATGGCTACACCTTC.

This clone was seen more than once but under ten times. V is TRBV21-1 and J is TRBJ1-4; the table names TRBD1, a call not compared with the DNA. TRBV21-1 is noted as a pseudogene. The CDR3 spans 11 residues. CDR3 in DNA: TGTGCCAGCTACAGGGGGCTACGGCTGTTTTTT. Translated, it gives CASYRGLRLFF.

The V and J genes are TRBV7-8 and TRBJ2-1, with 14 bases lining up with TRBD2. Germline lookup yields CDR1 SGHVS and CDR2 FQNEAQ. Trimming took 2 bases from V and 6 from J; bases not matched to a gene: 12. The CDR3 contains 19 residues. The CDR3 coding sequence is TGTGCCAGCAGCTTACCGCCGACCGAGGGACTAGCGGGGGTCAATGAGCAGTTCTTC. It is translated as CASSLPPTEGLAGVNEQFF.

The J gene is TRBJ2-5, the V gene TRBV9; TRBD2 matches at 7 bases. J was trimmed by 2 bases and V by 4 bases; bases with no gene match: 2. The CDR3 length is 13 residues. Germline values: CDR1 SGDLS, CDR2 YYNGEE. The CDR3 nucleotides are TGTGCCAGCAGCCGGGGGGATCAAGAGACCCAGTACTTC. This sequence encodes CASSRGDQETQYF.

V is TRBV27 and J is TRBJ1-1, with D perhaps TRBD1 (5 bases). Germline V gives CDR1 MNHEY, CDR2 SMNVEV (reference sequence). This CDR3 region has 14 residues. The V end was cut by 5 bases, the J end by 1 base, with 11 bases between. CDR3 nucleotide sequence: TGTGCCAGCAGTAGGAGCAGGGCGAACACTGAAGCTTTCTTT. This translates into CASSRSRANTEAFF.

The chain carries TRBV10-1 and TRBJ2-7, with D possibly being TRBD2 (7 bases). Germline V gives CDR1 WNHNN, CDR2 SYGVQD (reference sequence). V lost 6 bases and J 1 base, leaving 13 bases between the germline ends. The CDR3 is 14 residues long. CDR3 protein: CASSPRGGSYEQYF. The CDR3 nucleotides read TGCGCCAGCAGCCCGAGGGGGGGGTCCTACGAGCAGTACTTC.

V gene TRBV14 combines with J gene TRBJ2-5; D not certain. Trimming shortened V by 3 bases and J by 3 bases, and 2 bases separated the two germline ends. The CDR3 runs 11 residues. CDR1 and CDR2 (germline): SGHDN, FVKESK. CDR3 coding DNA: TGTGCCAGCAGCCACAAAGAGACCCAGTACTTC. Its protein is CASSHKETQYF.

This chain links TRBV30 with TRBJ1-6; D gene unclear. CDR1 and CDR2 from the germline V gene are GTSNPN and SVGIG (reference sequence). Trimming took off 2 bases at V and 10 bases at J, with 6 bases between the two ends. The length of the CDR3 is 11 residues. This CDR3 is CAWSRESPLHF. DNA for the CDR3: TGTGCCTGGAGTCGGGAATCACCCCTCCACTTT.

The V gene is TRBV5-1, the J gene TRBJ1-1; D is possibly TRBD1 (5 bases). V shed 0 bases and J shed 1 base, with 10 bases lying between them. Germline V CDR1 and CDR2: SGHRS, YFSETQ. The CDR3 runs 15 residues. The CDR3 spells CASSLVGRENTEAFF. The CDR3, as DNA: TGCGCCAGCAGCTTGGTAGGCAGGGAGAACACTGAAGCTTTCTTT.

The genes are TRBV11-2 and TRBJ2-7; no clear D. The CDR3 loop spans 13 amino acids. Germline CDR1 and CDR2: SGHAT and FQNNGV. V was clipped by 5 bases and J by 9 bases, with 17 bases between them. In DNA, the CDR3 is TGTGCCAGCAGCCGCCCCGGCTACCCAGGGCAGTACTTC. This encodes CASSRPGYPGQYF.

V usage is TRBV4-1 and J usage is TRBJ2-2; 7 nucleotides align to TRBD2. V dropped 6 bases and J dropped 2; count of bases not matched to a gene: 9. This CDR3 contains 16 residues. Germline V lookup: CDR1 MGHRA, CDR2 YSYEKL. The CDR3 here is CASRPRGGRNTGELFF. CDR3 in DNA: TGCGCCAGCAGACCAAGGGGCGGGAGAAACACCGGGGAGCTGTTTTTT.

The chain is built from TRBV7-9 and TRBJ2-1, with D tentatively TRBD1 (6 bases). Germline-derived CDR1 and CDR2 are SEHNR and FQNEAQ (reference sequence). The germline V and J ends were trimmed by 5 bases and 5 bases, with 13 bases remaining between them. This CDR3 is built from 14 residues. CDR3 DNA sequence: TGTGCCAGCAGCCTACCCGACAGGCACAATGAGCAGTTCTTC. Protein: CASSLPDRHNEQFF.

This chain uses TRBV9 with TRBJ2-1, with TRBD2 matching over 10 bases. From germline, CDR1 is SGDLS and CDR2 YYNGEE. V was clipped by 3 bases and J by 2 bases; unmatched bases: 5. CDR3 size: 16 residues. CDR3 amino acids: CASSGMTSGPYNEQFF. The CDR3 DNA sequence: TGTGCCAGCAGCGGGATGACTAGCGGGCCCTACAATGAGCAGTTCTTC.